The 23 T cell receptor beta chains listed next were all sequenced from one sample in a study of CD8 T cells in ankylosing spondylitis. Broader study findings: For ankylosing spondylitis blood, a TCR beta motif of about 8 highly homologous variants appeared characteristic.

TCRdb analysed the 5' RACE reads with MiXCR anew, one entry per CDR3 protein. The sample has fewer than 500,000 distinct CDR3 sequences, roughly 26% seen once; the top ten hold about 1%. These receptors' targets are unknown. The sample comprised blood, either unsorted or a sorted T cell fraction (not recorded which). Source of these receptors: a male donor with ankylosing spondylitis.

This clonotype has a handful of counts. J is TRBJ2-1 and V is TRBV29-1; possibly TRBD1 or TRBD2 for D (5 bases each). Trimming stripped 6 bases from V and 9 bases from J, with 18 bases between. The CDR3 consists of 13 residues. Germline V gene data show CDR1 as SQVTM and CDR2 as ANQGSEA. The CDR3 region has the DNA TGCAGCGTAGACCCGGGACCGACTGGTGAGCAGTTCTTC. Translation: CSVDPGPTGEQFF.

Of note for this clonotype: A junction end diverges from the germline sequence, so it may reflect a read error. The rearrangement joins TRBV3-1 to TRBJ1-2; D ambiguous. Germline V gene lookup returns CDR1 LGHDT and CDR2 YNNKEL (reference sequence). This CDR3 has 12 amino acids. The CDR3 bases are TGTGCCAGCAGCCAAGATAGAGGCAGAAATTACTTC. It is translated as CASSQDRGRNYF.

This clonotype was seen a few times. The V call is TRBV7-2, the J call TRBJ2-7; D perhaps matches TRBD1 (6 bases). With 5 bases removed from V and 7 bases from J, the gap between germline ends came to 15 bases. This CDR3 contains 13 residues. CDR1 and CDR2 from the germline V gene are SGHTA and FQGNSA. The CDR3 region has the DNA TGTGCCAGCAGCCCTCAGGGGTCGGGAGAGCAGTACTTC. Protein product: CASSPQGSGEQYF. Full variable domain (missing parts from reference TRBV7-2 and TRBJ2-7): GAGVSQSPSNKVTEKGKDVELRCDPISGHTALYWYRQSLGQGLEFLIYFQGNSAPDKSGLPSDRFSAERTGGSVSTLTIQRTQQEDSAVYLCASSPQGSGEQYFGPGTRLTVT.

The chain is built from TRBV3-1 and TRBJ1-1; weak D call: TRBD1 (5 bases). Germline CDR1 LGHDT, CDR2 YNNKEL (reference sequence). The CDR3 contains 14 residues. The germline V and J ends were trimmed by 6 bases and 2 bases, with 13 bases remaining between them. CDR3 loop: CASRARDRNTEAFF. In DNA, the CDR3 is TGTGCCAGCAGGGCTAGGGACCGAAACACTGAAGCTTTCTTT.

This clonotype came up once. The chain employs TRBV5-5 and TRBJ1-3; D not certain. The CDR3 runs to 16 residues. Germline CDR1 SGHKS, CDR2 YYEKEE (reference sequence). V was clipped by 5 bases and J by 0 bases, with 15 bases between them. CDR3 amino acids: CASSAAGGYSGNTIYF. For the CDR3, the DNA is TGTGCCAGCAGTGCCGCGGGCGGCTACTCTGGAAACACCATATATTTT.

This clonotype showed up just once. The V call is TRBV19, the J call TRBJ2-7, with 7 bases that match TRBD1. There are 14 residues in the CDR3. V was pared by 5 bases and J by 0 bases, with 4 bases of the junction left unmatched. CDR1 and CDR2 (germline): LNHDA, SQIVND (reference sequence). The CDR3 DNA is TGTGCCAGTAGTTCGGCAGGGGGCTCCTACGAGCAGTACTTC. This translates into CASSSAGGSYEQYF. The complete variable domain, with remaining parts taken from reference TRBV19 and TRBJ2-7, reads DGGITQSPKYLFRKEGQNVTLSCEQNLNHDAMYWYRQDPGQGLRLIYYSQIVNDFQKGDIAEGYSVSREKKESFPLTVTSAQKNPTAFYLCASSSAGGSYEQYFGPGTRLTVT.

This clonotype has only a few counts. The rearrangement joins TRBV5-1 to TRBJ1-2, with TRBD1 matching 8 bases. V lost 1 base and J lost 3; bases outside the gene matches: 5. The germline CDR1 and CDR2 sequences are SGHRS and YFSETQ. The CDR3 is 15 amino acids. CDR3 coding DNA: TGCGCCAGCAGCTTGTTAATGGGACAGGACTATGGCTACACCTTC. It translates to CASSLLMGQDYGYTF. Based on the CDR3 plus reference TRBV5-1 and TRBJ1-2, the full variable domain is KAGVTQTPRYLIKTRGQQVTLSCSPISGHRSVSWYQQTPGQGLQFLFEYFSETQRNKGNFPGRFSGRQFSNSRSEMNVSTLELGDSALYLCASSLLMGQDYGYTFGSGTRLTVV.

This clonotype was detected only a few times. The V gene is TRBV5-1, the J gene TRBJ2-1; D is ambiguous. The CDR3 contains 16 residues. Per the germline V gene, CDR1 is SGHRS and CDR2 is YFSETQ. V was cut by 3 bases and J by 4 bases, with 17 bases left in between. The CDR3 region has the DNA TGCGCCAGCAGCTCGGCGGAGCTGCTAGAGTACAATGAGCAGTTCTTC. Its protein is CASSSAELLEYNEQFF.

On this clonotype itself: The junction and the germline gene differ at one end; a read error may be behind it. The rearrangement links TRBV7-2 to TRBJ1-2; 7 bases map to TRBD1. Germline CDR1 SGHTA, CDR2 FQGNSA. This CDR3 is 15 amino acids long. The CDR3 loop is CASSPRQGSNYGYTF. For the CDR3, the DNA is TGCGCCAGCAGCCCTCGACAGGGCTCAAACTATGGCTACACCTTC.

The chain carries TRBV5-1 and TRBJ2-5; 10 bases are a match to TRBD2. CDR1 and CDR2 (germline): SGHRS, YFSETQ. Losses at the gene ends were 0 bases for V and 5 bases for J; bases not matched to a gene: 4. This CDR3 is built from 15 residues. The CDR3 region is CASSLETSGWETQYF. CDR3 nucleotide sequence: TGCGCCAGCAGCTTGGAGACTAGCGGGTGGGAGACCCAGTACTTC.

The chain couples TRBV20-1 to TRBJ2-1; D may be TRBD2 (6 bases). Germline V gives CDR1 DFQATT, CDR2 SNEGSKA (reference sequence). The CDR3 covers 13 residues. Trimming shortened V by 1 base and J by 6 bases, and 10 bases separated the two germline ends. The CDR3 coding sequence is TGCAGTGCTAGAGCCGGGACTGTCAATGAGCAGTTCTTC. Amino acid sequence: CSARAGTVNEQFF.

The CDR3 coding sequence is TGCAGCGTTCGGATAGGCGGTGATGGGACCCAGTACTTC. Translation gives CSVRIGGDGTQYF. The rearrangement joins TRBV29-1 to TRBJ2-5; D remains unclear. With 5 bases removed from V and 7 bases from J, the gap between germline ends came to 17 bases. CDR1 SQVTM and CDR2 ANQGSEA come from the germline V gene. The CDR3 sequence is 13 residues long.

This clonotype has more than one count but fewer than ten. The chain recombines TRBV7-9 with TRBJ1-5; D is ambiguous. The germline V and J ends were trimmed by 1 base and 7 bases, with 8 bases remaining between them. Germline assignment: CDR1 SEHNR and CDR2 FQNEAQ (reference sequence). The CDR3 loop spans 13 amino acids. CDR3 in DNA: TGTGCCAGCAGCTTAGGTATGGACCAGCCCCAGCATTTT. Translated, it gives CASSLGMDQPQHF.

The rearrangement uses TRBV29-1 and TRBJ2-1; 7 bases fit TRBD2. The V gene's germline CDR1 is SQVTM and CDR2 ANQGSEA. With 0 bases clipped from V and 7 bases from J, the junction kept 3 bases outside the gene matches. The CDR3 consists of 13 residues. CDR3 bases: TGCAGCGTTGAAGAGGGAGGGTCGAATGAGCAGTTCTTC. It encodes CSVEEGGSNEQFF.

The CDR3 DNA follows: TGTGCCAGCAGCCAAGCGGGGACTGGAAACACCATATATTTT. Its translation is CASSQAGTGNTIYF. The rearrangement uses TRBV3-1 and TRBJ1-3; no clear D gene. This CDR3 spans 14 amino acids. Trimming cost V 1 base and J 2 bases, with 6 bases left between them. Germline CDR1 and CDR2: LGHDT and YNNKEL (reference sequence).

This clonotype has more than one count but fewer than ten. This chain joins TRBV7-8 and TRBJ1-1; D remains unclear. Trimming cost V 5 bases and J 0 bases, with 10 bases left between them. The CDR3 has 14 amino acids. CDR1 and CDR2 from the germline V gene are SGHVS and FQNEAQ. The CDR3 loop is CASSLYGMNTEAFF. The CDR3 DNA sequence: TGTGCCAGCAGCCTATATGGTATGAACACTGAAGCTTTCTTT. The full variable domain, completed using reference TRBV7-8 and TRBJ1-1, is GAGVSQSPRYKVAKRGQDVALRCDPISGHVSLFWYQQALGQGPEFLTYFQNEAQLDKSGLPSDRFFAERPEGSVSTLKIQRTQQEDSAVYLCASSLYGMNTEAFFGQGTRLTVV.

This clonotype appeared a single time. This rearrangement joins TRBV2 to TRBJ2-5; 7 bases line up with TRBD1. Germline V gives CDR1 SNHLY, CDR2 FYNNEI. The junction had 21 bases not matched to a gene; V was cut back by 6 bases and J by 5 bases. The CDR3 is 18 residues long. In DNA, the CDR3 is TGTGCCAGCAGGACAAGACAGGGTGGGGACGCGCTAGGGGAGACCCAGTACTTC. The encoded protein is CASRTRQGGDALGETQYF. The entire variable domain, with the rest obtained from reference TRBV2 and TRBJ2-5, is as follows: EPEVTQTPSHQVTQMGQEVILRCVPISNHLYFYWYRQILGQKVEFLVSFYNNEISEKSEIFDDQFSVERPDGSNFTLKIRSTKLEDSAMYFCASRTRQGGDALGETQYFGPGTRLLVL.

The chain combines TRBV20-1 with TRBJ2-5; D perhaps matches TRBD2 (6 bases). The length of the CDR3 is 17 residues. The germline V and J ends were trimmed by 5 bases and 5 bases, with 27 bases remaining between them. CDR1 and CDR2 from the germline V gene are DFQATT and SNEGSKA (reference sequence). The CDR3 region has the DNA TGCAGTGCTCCCCCGGGGGACGACGGAGGGAAGCTGGAGACCCAGTACTTC. Translating gives CSAPPGDDGGKLETQYF.

In its sample, this clonotype was seen a few times. This chain joins TRBV24-1 and TRBJ2-1; 12 bases map to TRBD2. The ends lost 2 bases at V and 8 bases at J; junction bases unmatched: 6. In germline, CDR1 is KGHDR, CDR2 SFDVKD. The CDR3 has 16 amino acids. In nucleotides, the CDR3 is TGTGCCACCAGTGATTCTAGCGGGAGGGTTGGGGATGAGCAGTTCTTC. Protein product: CATSDSSGRVGDEQFF.

This clonotype was observed a handful of times. The chain recombines TRBV24-1 with TRBJ2-7; no firm D call. V lost 10 bases to trimming and J lost 2 bases, with 14 bases between them. Germline-derived CDR1 and CDR2 are KGHDR and SFDVKD. This CDR3 has 13 amino acids. The CDR3 DNA is TGTGCCACTGGACCGACGCATACCTACGAGCAGTACTTC. This gives the protein CATGPTHTYEQYF.

There are many counts of this clonotype. V and J are TRBV10-1 and TRBJ2-5; D unresolved. The CDR3 covers 14 residues. Trimming stripped 2 bases from V and 5 bases from J, with 12 bases between. Germline CDR1 reads WNHNN; CDR2 reads SYGVQD (reference sequence). CDR3 nucleotides: TGCGCCAGCAGTGAGCCAAACATGGACGAGACCCAGTACTTC. Translated, it gives CASSEPNMDETQYF.

The chain links TRBV4-2 to TRBJ2-7, with 9 bases identical to TRBD2. With V trimmed by 0 bases and J by 6 bases, 9 bases remained unmatched. This CDR3 contains 16 residues. CDR1 is LGHNA and CDR2 is YNFKEQ in the germline V gene. CDR3 in amino acids: CASSQDRVAGEREQYF. The CDR3 nucleotides are TGTGCCAGCAGCCAAGATAGGGTAGCGGGAGAGCGCGAGCAGTACTTC.

The chain couples TRBV5-1 to TRBJ2-7, with TRBD1 matching 11 bases. Trimming at V came to 3 bases and at J to 5 bases, leaving 4 bases not matched to a gene. Per the germline V gene, CDR1 is SGHRS and CDR2 is YFSETQ. The CDR3 contains 14 residues. The CDR3 sequence: CASSSGQGADEQYV. The CDR3 bases are TGCGCCAGCAGCTCAGGACAGGGGGCGGACGAGCAGTACGTC.